These 29 T cell receptor beta chains were sequenced from one sample in a study of cytomegalovirus exposure and HLA in healthy donors. The assay was immunoSEQ multiplex PCR, and TCRdb's table has in-frame clones only and misses some. The repertoire holds 150,000 to 200,000 clones, 85% seen once, with 15% to 20% in the top ten. The sequenced material came from PBMCs. These receptor sequences come from a man aged 18 to 30 in good health and CMV-seropositive.

The rearrangement uses TRBV7-2 and TRBJ2-1; TRBD2 is a possible D gene (5 bases). There are 13 residues in the CDR3. CDR1 and CDR2 (germline): SGHTA, FQGNSA. Trimming left V 5 bases short and J 9 bases short, with 14 bases between. The CDR3 sequence: CASSRGLWGEQFF. In DNA form, the CDR3 reads TGTGCCAGCAGCCGCGGGCTATGGGGTGAGCAGTTCTTC.

The J gene is TRBJ1-5, the V gene TRBV5-6, with TRBD1 matching 7 bases. Unmatched junction bases numbered 2, after V lost 0 bases and J lost 5 bases. From germline, CDR1 is SGHDT and CDR2 YYEEEE. The CDR3 is made up of 14 amino acids. CDR3 DNA sequence: TGTGCCAGCAGCTTGGACAGGGGCGATCAGCCCCAGCATTTT. This translates into CASSLDRGDQPQHF. The full variable domain, completed using reference TRBV5-6 and TRBJ1-5, is DAGVTQSPTHLIKTRGQQVTLRCSPKSGHDTVSWYQQALGQGPQFIFQYYEEEERQRGNFPDRFSGHQFPNYSSELNVNALLLGDSALYLCASSLDRGDQPQHFGDGTRLSIL.

This clone was seen once. The J gene is TRBJ2-7, the V gene TRBV6-5, with 9 bases aligning to TRBD1. After removal of 7 bases from V and 8 bases from J, the junction contained 6 bases not matched to a gene. CDR3 length: 12 residues. Germline CDR1 reads MNHEY; CDR2 reads SVGAGI. The CDR3 loop is CASTNRGLKQYF. CDR3 bases: TGTGCCAGCACCAACAGGGGGCTAAAGCAGTACTTC.

The J gene is TRBJ2-1, the V gene TRBV9; tentatively, D is TRBD2 (5 bases). This CDR3 is built from 11 residues. CDR1 and CDR2 (germline): SGDLS, YYNGEE. V shed 2 bases and J shed 12 bases, with 9 bases lying between them. CDR3 DNA sequence: TGTGCCAGCAGCGTGGGAGACTTGCAGTTCTTC. It translates to CASSVGDLQFF. Supplemented by reference TRBV9 and TRBJ2-1, the full variable domain reads DSGVTQTPKHLITATGQRVTLRCSPRSGDLSVYWYQQSLDQGLQFLIQYYNGEERAKGNILERFSAQQFPDLHSELNLSSLELGDSALYFCASSVGDLQFFGPGTRLTVL.

The V call is TRBV5-4, the J call TRBJ1-1; TRBD1 might be the D (6 bases). Between the trimmed V and J ends, which lost 4 bases and 3 bases, there was a span of 10 bases. The CDR3 totals 13 residues. Germline CDR1 SGHNT, CDR2 YYREEE (reference sequence). CDR3 amino acids: CASSPTGHTEAFF. In nucleotides, the CDR3 is TGTGCCAGCAGCCCGACAGGTCACACTGAAGCTTTCTTT.

The V and J genes are TRBV5-1 and TRBJ1-2; the match to TRBD1 covers 8 bases. Germline assignment: CDR1 SGHRS and CDR2 YFSETQ. The length of the CDR3 is 14 residues. V lost 2 bases, J lost 6 bases, and 6 bases stayed unmatched. As DNA, the CDR3 is TGCGCCAGCAGCTTCGCAGGACAGGGAGATGGCTACACCTTC. Translated, it gives CASSFAGQGDGYTF.

This clone has a single count. V and J are TRBV5-6 and TRBJ1-2, with TRBD1 matching over 12 bases. V dropped 4 bases and J dropped 4; count of bases not matched to a gene: 8. This CDR3 has 16 residues. CDR1 and CDR2 (germline): SGHDT, YYEEEE. This CDR3 reads CASSRGTGGDGYGYTF. CDR3 nucleotide sequence: TGTGCCAGCAGCAGAGGGACAGGGGGCGATGGCTATGGCTACACCTTC.

J is TRBJ1-1 and V is TRBV10-2; TRBD1 agrees at 9 bases. This CDR3 is 14 amino acids long. Germline CDR1 and CDR2: WSHSY and SAAADI. Losses at the gene ends were 3 bases for V and 4 bases for J; bases not matched to a gene: 3. The CDR3 loop reads CASSDGTGTTEAFF. The CDR3 bases are TGCGCCAGCAGTGATGGGACAGGGACCACTGAAGCTTTCTTT.

The chain recombines TRBV9 with TRBJ2-2; 8 bases agree with TRBD2. CDR1 and CDR2 (germline): SGDLS, YYNGEE. V lost 4 bases and J lost 2; bases outside the gene matches: 7. The CDR3 has 16 amino acids. The CDR3 loop reads CASSSSGGLNTGELFF. The CDR3 region has the DNA TGTGCCAGCAGCTCCTCGGGGGGGCTCAACACCGGGGAGCTGTTTTTT.

The chain couples TRBV6-5 to TRBJ2-1; tentatively, D is TRBD2 (5 bases). The germline V gene encodes CDR1 MNHEY and CDR2 SVGAGI. The CDR3 length is 13 residues. Trimming took off 8 bases at V and 0 bases at J, with 8 bases between the two ends. As DNA, the CDR3 is TGTGCCAGCGGGGAGAGCTCCTACAATGAGCAGTTCTTC. Translation: CASGESSYNEQFF.

In its sample, this clone is medium-sized. The chain uses TRBV11-3 and TRBJ2-7; TRBD1 is a possible D gene (6 bases). Germline CDR1 reads SGHNT; CDR2 reads YENEEA. The CDR3 consists of 14 residues. Between the trimmed V and J ends, which lost 1 base and 2 bases, there was a span of 9 bases. The CDR3 protein is CASSLVDSTYEQYF. The CDR3 DNA reads as TGTGCCAGCAGCTTAGTGGACAGCACCTACGAGCAGTACTTC.

CDR3 DNA sequence: TGTGCCAGCAGCGCGTCCGGGGGGGCCGAGACCCAGTACTTC. Its translation: CASSASGGAETQYF. The chain has TRBV9 and TRBJ2-5; 8 bases map to TRBD2. CDR1 is SGDLS and CDR2 is YYNGEE in the germline V gene. This CDR3 comprises 14 residues. The V and J ends lost 3 bases and 5 bases, in that order; junction bases with no gene match: 6.

J is TRBJ1-4 and V is TRBV9, with 7 nucleotides matching TRBD1. The ends lost 2 bases at V and 6 bases at J; junction bases unmatched: 7. The CDR3 consists of 15 residues. Germline V gene sequence: CDR1 SGDLS, CDR2 YYNGEE. For the CDR3, the DNA is TGTGCCAGCAGCGTTACAGGGGAAGGGTATGAAAAACTGTTTTTT. Translated, it gives CASSVTGEGYEKLFF. The entire variable domain, with the rest obtained from reference TRBV9 and TRBJ1-4, is as follows: DSGVTQTPKHLITATGQRVTLRCSPRSGDLSVYWYQQSLDQGLQFLIQYYNGEERAKGNILERFSAQQFPDLHSELNLSSLELGDSALYFCASSVTGEGYEKLFFGSGTQLSVL.

This rearrangement joins TRBV5-1 to TRBJ1-1; D unclear. The length of the CDR3 is 14 residues. Germline V gene lookup returns CDR1 SGHRS and CDR2 YFSETQ. The V end lost 5 bases, the J end lost 10 bases, and 21 bases lay between the germline ends. CDR3 region: CASRSTSGPLRAFF. The CDR3, as DNA: TGCGCCAGCAGATCGACCTCAGGCCCCCTACGAGCTTTCTTT.

This chain links TRBV9 with TRBJ2-5; a weak D match, TRBD2 (6 bases). Germline V lookup: CDR1 SGDLS, CDR2 YYNGEE. The CDR3 has 15 residues. The V end lost 2 bases, the J end lost 2 bases, and 13 bases lay between the germline ends. The CDR3 reads CASSVGIAEQETQYF. The CDR3 DNA follows: TGTGCCAGCAGCGTTGGAATAGCGGAACAAGAGACCCAGTACTTC.

The chain couples TRBV28 to TRBJ1-5; 11 nucleotides agree with TRBD1. The J segment lost 1 base and the V segment lost 9 bases, leaving 11 bases of the junction unmatched. CDR3 length: 17 amino acids. Germline V lookup: CDR1 MDHEN, CDR2 SYDVKM. CDR3 in DNA: TGTGCCAGTTCCTCAGGAGGGGACAGGGGGAGCAATCAGCCCCAGCATTTT. Translated: CASSSGGDRGSNQPQHF.

The gene calls are TRBV13 and TRBJ1-1, with D possibly TRBD1 on 5 matching bases. V dropped 0 bases and J dropped 7 bases, with 15 bases sitting between them. The germline V gene encodes CDR1 PRHDT and CDR2 FYEKMQ (reference sequence). The CDR3 has 15 residues. The chain's CDR3 is CASSLGDIVSGEAFF. The DNA for the CDR3 is TGTGCCAGCAGCTTAGGGGACATAGTCTCTGGTGAAGCTTTCTTT. The full variable domain, rest sourced from reference TRBV13 and TRBJ1-1, is AAGVIQSPRHLIKEKRETATLKCYPIPRHDTVYWYQQGPGQDPQFLISFYEKMQSDKGSIPDRFSAQQFSDYHSELNMSSLELGDSALYFCASSLGDIVSGEAFFGQGTRLTVV.

This clone was detected once. This chain connects TRBV28 to TRBJ2-1, with 11 bases fitting TRBD2. V trimming: 5 bases; J trimming: 2 bases; junction bases outside the gene matches: 5. This CDR3 is 16 amino acids long. Germline CDR1 is MDHEN and CDR2 is SYDVKM. The CDR3 here is CASSVSSGGPYNEQFF. CDR3 coding DNA: TGTGCCAGCAGTGTGTCTAGCGGGGGGCCCTACAATGAGCAGTTCTTC.

The rearrangement links TRBV5-8 to TRBJ2-7, with a possible D match to TRBD1 (6 bases). Germline V gene sequence: CDR1 SGHTS, CDR2 YDEGEE. The CDR3 runs to 14 residues. V was pared by 4 bases and J by 6 bases, with 17 bases between. DNA of the CDR3: TGTGCCAGCAGCCCGGGGACAAGGGGAATCGAGCAGTACTTC. Translated, it gives CASSPGTRGIEQYF.

In this sample, this clone turned up once. The chain joins TRBV5-4 to TRBJ2-2; possible D gene TRBD1, 6 bases. From germline, CDR1 is SGHNT and CDR2 YYREEE (reference sequence). The CDR3 extends over 12 amino acids. The V end was cut by 4 bases, the J end by 7 bases, with 8 bases between. The chain's CDR3 is CASSTGYGELFF. CDR3 in DNA: TGTGCCAGCAGCACAGGGTACGGGGAGCTGTTTTTT.

The table lists this clone with a count of one. J is TRBJ1-1 and V is TRBV11-2; the D is unclear. Trimming removed 7 bases at V and 3 bases at J, with 12 bases between. Per the germline V gene, CDR1 is SGHAT and CDR2 is FQNNGV. The CDR3 runs 13 residues. In nucleotides, the CDR3 is TGTGCCAGCACCCCCCCTACGGACACTGAAGCTTTCTTT. It translates to CASTPPTDTEAFF.

The rearrangement links TRBV6-1 to TRBJ2-7, with D unresolved. Germline loops: CDR1 MNHNS, CDR2 SASEGT. V lost 4 bases and J lost 6, with 13 bases in between. The CDR3 runs to 13 residues. The CDR3 protein is CASSAYRASEQYF. For the CDR3, the DNA is TGTGCCAGCAGTGCTTACAGAGCTTCCGAGCAGTACTTC.

CDR3 nucleotide sequence: TGTGCCACCAGCAGGCCGACAGGGCCGAGGGGCACTGAAGCTTTCTTT. Translated, it gives CATSRPTGPRGTEAFF. The chain carries TRBV15 and TRBJ1-1; TRBD1 matches at 7 bases. CDR1 LNHNV and CDR2 YYDKDF come from the germline V gene (reference sequence). There are 16 residues in the CDR3. J was trimmed by 4 bases and V by 3 bases; bases with no gene match: 11.

The chain links TRBV9 to TRBJ2-3, with D maybe TRBD2 (6 bases). Germline V gene lookup returns CDR1 SGDLS and CDR2 YYNGEE. Trimming pared 5 bases from V and 3 bases from J, leaving 16 bases between. This CDR3 has 15 amino acids. CDR3 bases: TGTGCCAGCAGTCCTCGGGGGATACTAACAGATACGCAGTATTTT. Its translation is CASSPRGILTDTQYF.

The gene calls are TRBV28 and TRBJ1-4, with D hard to call. V dropped 3 bases and J dropped 0 bases, with 8 bases sitting between them. Per germline, CDR1 MDHEN and CDR2 SYDVKM. The length of the CDR3 is 15 residues. The CDR3 sequence is CASSFTGATNEKLFF. The CDR3 DNA is TGTGCCAGCAGTTTTACGGGTGCAACTAATGAAAAACTGTTTTTT.

This clone has a handful of counts. The gene calls are TRBV19 and TRBJ2-7, with 9 bases that match TRBD1. The ends lost 4 bases at V and 5 bases at J; junction bases unmatched: 9. Germline values: CDR1 LNHDA, CDR2 SQIVND (reference sequence). The CDR3 totals 15 residues. DNA of the CDR3: TGTGCCAGTAGTACTCCGGGACAGGGATCGGACGAGCAGTACTTC. This encodes CASSTPGQGSDEQYF.

V gene TRBV29-1 combines with J gene TRBJ2-3; 12 bases match TRBD2. Losses at the gene ends were 4 bases for V and 1 base for J; bases not matched to a gene: 0. Germline CDR1 SQVTM, CDR2 ANQGSEA. This CDR3 contains 14 residues. This CDR3 is CSVGTSGGTDTQYF. CDR3 coding DNA: TGCAGCGTTGGGACTAGCGGGGGCACAGATACGCAGTATTTT.

This chain links TRBV5-1 with TRBJ2-3; TRBD1 matches 7 bases. Trimming removed 1 base from V and 0 bases from J; junction bases left unmatched: 11. Germline CDR1 is SGHRS and CDR2 is YFSETQ. The CDR3 runs 18 residues. CDR3 amino acids: CASSLRRDSLGSTDTQYF. The DNA of the CDR3 is TGCGCCAGCAGCTTGCGTCGGGACAGCTTAGGGAGCACAGATACGCAGTATTTT.

This clone has only one observation. The chain recombines TRBV5-1 with TRBJ2-5; 12 nucleotides match TRBD2. V gave up 1 base and J gave up 5 bases; unmatched junction bases: 6. CDR3 length: 16 residues. The V gene's germline CDR1 is SGHRS and CDR2 YFSETQ. The chain's CDR3 is CASSLRGTSGWETQYF. The CDR3 region has the DNA TGCGCCAGCAGCTTGAGGGGGACTAGCGGGTGGGAGACCCAGTACTTC.